The 16 T cell receptor beta chains reported below all come from one sample, sequenced in a study of T cell responses to AZD1222 COVID-19 vaccine. Libraries were prepared by immunoSEQ multiplex PCR; TCRdb keeps only in-frame clonotypes and omits some of them. The sample shows approximately 200,000 clones, 90% to 95% of them seen only once. Sequences were derived from peripheral blood, sampled 28 days after the second AZD1222 dose. The receptor source for this set is an adult who received the AZD1222 COVID-19 vaccine.

The V and J genes are TRBV11-3 and TRBJ1-1; perhaps TRBD1 as D (5 bases). Germline CDR1 is SGHNT and CDR2 is YENEEA. Trimming stripped 5 bases from V and 6 bases from J, with 13 bases between. This CDR3 spans 13 amino acids. This chain's CDR3 is CASSRRGEAEAFF. In nucleotides, the CDR3 is TGTGCCAGCAGCCGGAGGGGCGAGGCTGAAGCTTTCTTT. Drawing the rest from reference TRBV11-3 and TRBJ1-1, the complete variable domain is EAGVVQSPRYKIIEKKQPVAFWCNPISGHNTLYWYLQNLGQGPELLIRYENEEAVDDSQLPKDRFSAERLKGVDSTLKIQPAELGDSAVYLCASSRRGEAEAFFGQGTRLTVV.

This chain connects TRBV2 to TRBJ1-5, with 10 bases lining up with TRBD1. The CDR3 consists of 17 residues. The germline V gene has CDR1 SNHLY and CDR2 FYNNEI. J was trimmed by 2 bases and V by 3 bases; bases with no gene match: 7. The CDR3, as DNA: TGTGCCAGCAGTGATCTCCGAGGACAGGGGGGCAATCAGCCCCAGCATTTT. Protein sequence: CASSDLRGQGGNQPQHF. The whole variable domain, filled in from reference TRBV2 and TRBJ1-5, reads EPEVTQTPSHQVTQMGQEVILRCVPISNHLYFYWYRQILGQKVEFLVSFYNNEISEKSEIFDDQFSVERPDGSNFTLKIRSTKLEDSAMYFCASSDLRGQGGNQPQHFGDGTRLSIL.

This rearrangement joins TRBV28 to TRBJ2-3; 10 nucleotides agree with TRBD1. CDR3 length: 15 amino acids. The J segment lost 8 bases and the V segment lost 5 bases, leaving 10 bases of the junction unmatched. Per the germline V gene, CDR1 is MDHEN and CDR2 is SYDVKM. The CDR3 DNA reads TGTGCCAGCAGTCCGACAGGGGGCGCAAGGGGTACGCAGTATTTT. Translation gives CASSPTGGARGTQYF.

The V gene is TRBV5-6, the J gene TRBJ2-2; D may be TRBD1 (6 bases). Trimming removed 1 base from V and 7 bases from J, with 14 bases in between. CDR3 length: 15 residues. Germline CDR1 SGHDT, CDR2 YYEEEE. CDR3 amino acids: CASSLQGGIGGELFF. The DNA of the CDR3 is TGTGCCAGCAGCTTGCAAGGGGGTATCGGCGGGGAGCTGTTTTTT.

A few counts support this clone. This rearrangement joins TRBV4-2 to TRBJ1-1, with D perhaps TRBD1 (5 bases). Germline V gives CDR1 LGHNA, CDR2 YNFKEQ. The V end lost 1 base, the J end lost 3 bases, and 18 bases lay between the germline ends. This CDR3 spans 17 amino acids. The CDR3 loop is CASSQGGWGGADTEAFF. As DNA, the CDR3 is TGTGCCAGCAGCCAAGGGGGGTGGGGAGGGGCCGACACTGAAGCTTTCTTT.

The chain uses TRBV5-1 and TRBJ1-1; TRBD1 matches at 8 bases. This CDR3 has 15 amino acids. Per the germline V gene, CDR1 is SGHRS and CDR2 is YFSETQ. J lost 2 bases, V lost 4 bases, and 7 bases had no gene match. CDR3 residues: CASSLPGQDNTEAFF. In nucleotides, the CDR3 is TGCGCCAGCAGCCTTCCGGGACAGGACAACACTGAAGCTTTCTTT.

The genes are TRBV25-1 and TRBJ2-2; 8 nucleotides agree with TRBD2. The CDR3 extends over 16 amino acids. Germline V gene sequence: CDR1 MGHDK, CDR2 SYGVNS. V shed 6 bases and J 5 bases; nucleotides not matched to a gene: 11. As DNA, the CDR3 is TGTGCCAGCAGAGAGAGCGGGGGCCGGGGTACCGGGGAGCTGTTTTTT. Protein: CASRESGGRGTGELFF.

This chain connects TRBV7-8 to TRBJ1-1; D may be TRBD1 (5 bases). Germline V gene data show CDR1 as SGHVS and CDR2 as FQNEAQ. This CDR3 comprises 13 residues. V dropped 5 bases and J dropped 7 bases, with 14 bases sitting between them. In DNA, the CDR3 is TGTGCCAGCAGCGCCCCAGGGTTTCGTGAAGCTTTCTTT. Translating gives CASSAPGFREAFF.

V usage is TRBV4-2 and J usage is TRBJ1-5; D is perhaps TRBD1 (6 bases). V was trimmed by 0 bases and J by 6 bases, leaving 12 bases between them. The CDR3 covers 15 residues. Germline CDR1 LGHNA, CDR2 YNFKEQ. The CDR3 DNA sequence: TGTGCCAGCAGCCAAGAGGAGCAGGGGAGTCAGCCCCAGCATTTT. It codes for CASSQEEQGSQPQHF.

The J gene is TRBJ1-5, the V gene TRBV14; D gene unclear. V gave up 11 bases and J gave up 0 bases, with 17 bases separating them. From germline, CDR1 is SGHDN and CDR2 FVKESK. This CDR3 region has 15 residues. CDR3: CALGGQAHSNQPQHF. For the CDR3, the DNA is TGTGCCCTTGGAGGGCAGGCACATAGCAATCAGCCCCAGCATTTT.

V gene TRBV12-5 combines with J gene TRBJ1-1; no clear D. V was pared by 3 bases and J by 4 bases, with 9 bases between. This CDR3 spans 13 amino acids. CDR1 is LGHNT, CDR2 FRNRAP, per germline. CDR3: CASGLIGLTEAFF. CDR3 nucleotide sequence: TGTGCTAGTGGTTTAATAGGGCTCACTGAAGCTTTCTTT.

This chain joins TRBV5-6 and TRBJ2-7; D remains ambiguous. V was pared by 1 base and J by 5 bases, with 7 bases between. The CDR3 loop spans 12 amino acids. CDR1 is SGHDT, CDR2 YYEEEE, per germline. In nucleotides, the CDR3 is TGTGCCAGCAGCTTGTGGGCAAACGAGCAGTACTTC. This sequence encodes CASSLWANEQYF.

The genes are TRBV2 and TRBJ2-7; no definite D call. This CDR3 is 13 amino acids long. Trimming pared 7 bases from V and 6 bases from J, leaving 16 bases between. Germline V CDR1 and CDR2: SNHLY, FYNNEI. The CDR3 nucleotides are TGTGCCAGCAAATTGGAAGCTTACGGCGAGCAGTACTTC. It is translated as CASKLEAYGEQYF.

This clone was recorded a few times. The chain employs TRBV6-1 and TRBJ2-7; D is unclear. Germline CDR1 reads MNHNS; CDR2 reads SASEGT. CDR3 length: 15 amino acids. The V gene lost 3 bases and the J gene lost 0 bases, with 12 bases spanning the gap. CDR3 region: CASSDPQRTSYEQYF. The CDR3 nucleotides are TGTGCCAGCAGTGACCCTCAGAGGACCTCCTACGAGCAGTACTTC.

This clone showed up just once. This chain uses TRBV7-8 with TRBJ1-5, with D unresolved. In germline, CDR1 is SGHVS, CDR2 FQNEAQ. The CDR3 is 17 amino acids. V lost 5 bases and J 5 bases, leaving 22 bases between the germline ends. The CDR3 protein is CASSHTRGRNLDQPQHF. As DNA, the CDR3 is TGTGCCAGCAGCCATACCCGTGGTCGAAACCTTGATCAGCCCCAGCATTTT.

This sequence joins TRBV2 and TRBJ1-2; D is unclear. Trimming pared 3 bases from V and 1 base from J, leaving 9 bases between. CDR3 length equals 14 residues. Germline CDR1 is SNHLY and CDR2 is FYNNEI. The CDR3 DNA is TGTGCCAGCAGTGATGGCGGACTTAACTATGGCTACACCTTC. Protein: CASSDGGLNYGYTF. The entire variable domain, with the rest obtained from reference TRBV2 and TRBJ1-2, is as follows: EPEVTQTPSHQVTQMGQEVILRCVPISNHLYFYWYRQILGQKVEFLVSFYNNEISEKSEIFDDQFSVERPDGSNFTLKIRSTKLEDSAMYFCASSDGGLNYGYTFGSGTRLTVV.